This TCR beta chain was profiled in a study of cytomegalovirus exposure and HLA in healthy donors. As for this clone: Its target is unknown.

Findings of the study overall: Within the 130 or so validation repertoires, first-cohort TCR clusters tended to co-occur, according to a later analysis. Per published reports, the classifier diagnosed cytomegalovirus status with high specificity and sensitivity.

The CDR3 loop spans 14 amino acids. The V end lost 2 bases, the J end lost 3 bases, and 11 bases lay between the germline ends. CDR1 KGHSH and CDR2 LQKENI come from the germline V gene. Sequenced by immunoSEQ multiplex PCR; TCRdb stores in-frame clones only, minus some. The table shows about 240,000 clones, with roughly 89% occurring only once. The rearrangement uses TRBV18 and TRBJ2-7, with D tentatively TRBD1 (6 bases). The origin of this receptor is a man aged 18 to 35 in good health and CMV-seronegative. The sequencing sample was made of PBMCs. The CDR3 sequence is CASSPTDRDYEQYF. Here the CDR3 DNA reads TGTGCCAGCTCACCAACGGACAGAGACTACGAGCAGTACTTC.